The TCR beta chain described here comes from a study of shared clonotypes between healthy human individuals. The method was immunoSEQ multiplex PCR; TCRdb's version includes in-frame clones alone and lacks a portion of them. The top ten hold approximately 0.1% of the sample, which has about 550,000 clones, just under 97% seen once. Naive CD8 populations comprised CD45RO-negative cells positively selected for CCR7, excluding terminally differentiated effector memory CD45RA+ cells. Whole-study results and caveats: Sharing of clonotypes among donors was expected to vary with sequencing depth. Lower generation probabilities were found for non-shared clonotypes than for those shared by all four donors.

About this clone itself: Its antigen remains unidentified.

Material: naive CD8+ T cells sorted from blood. The sequence was obtained from a woman in her 30s in good health.

The CDR3 bases are TGTGCCAGCAGCTTAGTGGCCTCGAACACCGGGGAGCTGTTTTTT. Translated, it gives CASSLVASNTGELFF. The chain has TRBV7-2 and TRBJ2-2, with D unclear. The ends were cut back, 1 base at V and 0 bases at J, with 6 bases in the middle. CDR1 SGHTA and CDR2 FQGNSA come from the germline V gene. The CDR3 runs to 15 residues.